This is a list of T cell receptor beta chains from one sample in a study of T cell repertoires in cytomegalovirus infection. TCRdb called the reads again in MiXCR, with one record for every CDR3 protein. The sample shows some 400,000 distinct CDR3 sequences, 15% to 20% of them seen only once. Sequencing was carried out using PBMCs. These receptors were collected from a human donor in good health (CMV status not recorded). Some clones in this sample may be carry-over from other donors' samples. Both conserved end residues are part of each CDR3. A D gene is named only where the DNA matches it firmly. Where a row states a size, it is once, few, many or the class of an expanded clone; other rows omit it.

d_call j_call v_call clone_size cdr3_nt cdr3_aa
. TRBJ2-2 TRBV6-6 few TGTGCCAGCATGCTAGCGAACACCGGGGAGCTGTTTTTT CASMLANTGELFF
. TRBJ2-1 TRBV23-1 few TGCGCCAGCAGTATCACCCCTCACGAGCAGTTCTTC CASSITPHEQFF
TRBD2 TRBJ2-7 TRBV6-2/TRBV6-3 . TGTGCCAGCAGTCACCGACTAGCGGATGCTTACGCCGAGCAGTACTTC CASSHRLADAYAEQYF
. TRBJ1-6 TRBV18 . TGTGCCAGCTCACCACGCGGGGGGGACTCACCCCTCCACTTT CASSPRGGDSPLHF
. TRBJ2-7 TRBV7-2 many TGTGCCAGCAGCTTAGCGCTGGTCAATTACGAGCAGTACTTC CASSLALVNYEQYF
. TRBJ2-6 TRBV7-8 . TGTGCCAGCAGCTCCCGGTGGACTGGGGCCAACGTCCTGACTTTC CASSSRWTGANVLTF
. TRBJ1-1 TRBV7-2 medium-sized TGTGCCAGCAGCCAAAGGCCTCTGAACACTGAAGCTTTCTTT CASSQRPLNTEAFF
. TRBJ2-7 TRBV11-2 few TGTGCCAGCAGCTTAGAGATTGCGAGCTACGAGCAGTACTTC CASSLEIASYEQYF
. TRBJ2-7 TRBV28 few TGTGCCGCCCCGGAGGGGGGCCTATGGCACGAGCAGTACTTC CAAPEGGLWHEQYF
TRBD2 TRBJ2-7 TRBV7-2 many TGTGCCAGCAGCTTAGGGACTAGTCTCGAGCAGTACTTC CASSLGTSLEQYF
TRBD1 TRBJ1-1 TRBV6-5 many TGTGCCAGCAGTTACTCGACAGGGGTCGGCACTGAAGCTTTCTTT CASSYSTGVGTEAFF
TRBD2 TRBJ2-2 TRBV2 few TGTGCCAGCAGAGGGGCGGCGGGAGGCACCGGGGAGCTGTTTTTT CASRGAAGGTGELFF
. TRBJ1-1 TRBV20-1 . TGCAGTGCTGACCGGACGGATACAAACACTGAAGCTTTCTTT CSADRTDTNTEAFF
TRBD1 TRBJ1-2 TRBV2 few TGTGCCAGCAGCGTTATTTTGACAGGGGACTATGGCTACACCTTC CASSVILTGDYGYTF
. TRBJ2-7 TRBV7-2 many TGTGCCAGCAGCCTAAGGGTCGCCTACGAGCAGTACTTC CASSLRVAYEQYF
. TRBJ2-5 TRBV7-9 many TGTGCCAGCAGCTTAGGGGATCCGAGATCCCCGGGACTGCCCCGTTATGAGACCCAGTACTTC CASSLGDPRSPGLPRYETQYF
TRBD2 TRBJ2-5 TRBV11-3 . TGTGCCAGCAGCAAGACTAGCGGGGGAATCCAAGAGACCCAGTACTTC CASSKTSGGIQETQYF
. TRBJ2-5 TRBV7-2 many TGTGCCAGCAGTCCCGGGGGCCGGACCCAGTACTTC CASSPGGRTQYF
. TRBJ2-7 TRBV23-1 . TGCGCCAGCAGTCAATCCCCCGGTTGTCTCTCCTACGAGCAGTACTTC CASSQSPGCLSYEQYF
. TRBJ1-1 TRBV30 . TGTGCCTGGAGTCCCACGGGAAACTGGAACACTGAAGCTTTCTTT CAWSPTGNWNTEAFF
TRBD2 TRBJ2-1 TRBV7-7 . TGTGCCAGCAGCGCTAGCTGGGAGGGCCTCGATGAGCAGTTCTTC CASSASWEGLDEQFF
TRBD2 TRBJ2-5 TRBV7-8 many TGTGCCAGCAGCTTGCGGACTAGCCCCCGGACGGAGACCCAGTACTTC CASSLRTSPRTETQYF
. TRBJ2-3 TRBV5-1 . TGCGCCAGCAGCCCCGAGACAGGTTCAGATACGCAGTATTTT CASSPETGSDTQYF
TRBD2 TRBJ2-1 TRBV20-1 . TGCAGTGCTGCAACTAGCGGGAGTTTTGATGAGCAGTTCTTC CSAATSGSFDEQFF
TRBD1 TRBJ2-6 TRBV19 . TGTGCCAGTAGTATTCCCCAGGGGGCGTTAGTATCTGGGGCCAACGTCCTGACTTTC CASSIPQGALVSGANVLTF
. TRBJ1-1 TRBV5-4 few TGTGCCAGCAGCCCGGGTCCGCAAGATAGCACTGAAGCTTTCTTT CASSPGPQDSTEAFF
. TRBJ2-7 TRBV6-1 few TGTGCCAGCAGTGAATATGGGACGGTGAGCTCCTACGAGCAGTACTTC CASSEYGTVSSYEQYF
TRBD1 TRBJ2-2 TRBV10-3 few TGTGCCATCAGTGAGAGGGGGAGACAGGGCCCGTTCCCCGGGGAGCTGTTTTTT CAISERGRQGPFPGELFF
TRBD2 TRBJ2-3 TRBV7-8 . TGTGCCAGCAGCTGGGGAGGCGGGGGGGCCAGGCCAGATACGCAGTATTTT CASSWGGGGARPDTQYF
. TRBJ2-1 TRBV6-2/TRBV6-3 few TGTGCCAGCAGCTCCCCCGGCGTCTACAATGAGCAGTTCTTC CASSSPGVYNEQFF
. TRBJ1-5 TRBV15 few TGTGCCACCAGCAGAGATGGAGGGTATCAGCCCCAGCATTTT CATSRDGGYQPQHF
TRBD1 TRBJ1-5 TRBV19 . TGTGCCAGTGGCGGGACAGGTAGTCAGCCCCAGCATTTT CASGGTGSQPQHF
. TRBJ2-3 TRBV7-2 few TGTGCCAGCAGCTCCCGACTAGGTCCAGATACGCAGTATTTT CASSSRLGPDTQYF
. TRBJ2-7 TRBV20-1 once TGCAGTGTCCCGGGACGGACTCGGAGCGAGCAGTACTTC CSVPGRTRSEQYF
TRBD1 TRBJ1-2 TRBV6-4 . TGTGCCAGCAGGCCGGGACAGGGTAAAAGTGGCTACACCTTC CASRPGQGKSGYTF
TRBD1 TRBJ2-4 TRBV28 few TGTGCCAGCAGCCGTAGGGGACAGATCCAGTACTTC CASSRRGQIQYF
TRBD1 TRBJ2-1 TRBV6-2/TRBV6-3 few TGTGCCAGCAGTTACAGTGGCCAGGGGGCTTCTTTCTTC CASSYSGQGASFF
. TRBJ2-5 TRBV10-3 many TGTGCCATCAGTGATTACGGGTCACAAGAGACCCAGTACTTC CAISDYGSQETQYF
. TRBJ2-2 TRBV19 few TGTGCCAGTAGTATCGTCCAGGGGTACACCGGGGAGCTGTTTTTT CASSIVQGYTGELFF
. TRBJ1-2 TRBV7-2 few TGTGCCAGCAGCCCCGAGGGGTACTCCCATGGCTACACCTTC CASSPEGYSHGYTF
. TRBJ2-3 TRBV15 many TGTGCCACCAGCAGAGGCGCGGGGTCGGATACGCAGTATTTT CATSRGAGSDTQYF
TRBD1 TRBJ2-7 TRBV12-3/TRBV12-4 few TGTGCCAGCACCACAACAGGGGTTGCGTACGAGCAGTACTTC CASTTTGVAYEQYF
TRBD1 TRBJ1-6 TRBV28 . TGTGCCAGCAGTCCCCCTCTGACAGGGCACTCACCCCTCCACTTT CASSPPLTGHSPLHF
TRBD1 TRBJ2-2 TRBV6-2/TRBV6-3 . TGTGCCACAGTGAGACAGGGTTACACCGGGGAGCTGTTTTTT CATVRQGYTGELFF
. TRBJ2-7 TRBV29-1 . TGCAGCGCCGCGACAGGAACCCACGAGCAGTACTTC CSAATGTHEQYF
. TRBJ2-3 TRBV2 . TGTGCCAGCAGTGAAGAAGCGCGGGCGGGGGCGTACACAGATACGCAGTATTTT CASSEEARAGAYTDTQYF
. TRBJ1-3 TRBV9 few TGTGCCAGCAGCCCACCGGGTTTCCCGGGAAACACCATATATTTT CASSPPGFPGNTIYF
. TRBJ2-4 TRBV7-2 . TGTGCCAGCAGCTCCGGGAGCTCCGGATACATTCAGTACTTC CASSSGSSGYIQYF